Presented here are 2 T cell receptor beta chains from one specimen sequenced in a study of cytomegalovirus exposure and HLA in healthy donors. Sequencing used immunoSEQ multiplex PCR; TCRdb keeps in-frame clones, though not all of them. The sample holds about 140,000 clones, approximately 90% seen once. Sequenced material: PBMCs. These receptors all come from a man between 18 and 35 years old in good health and CMV-seronegative.

This chain joins TRBV5-1 and TRBJ1-2, with TRBD1 identical over 8 bases. V lost 4 bases and J lost 8; bases outside the gene matches: 16. The CDR3 covers 16 residues. Germline V gene lookup returns CDR1 SGHRS and CDR2 YFSETQ. The CDR3 DNA is TGCGCCAGCAGCACCGGACAGGGAGGGTTATTTCGGGGCTACACCTTC. Its protein is CASSTGQGGLFRGYTF.

The chain combines TRBV12-5 with TRBJ2-2; D remains ambiguous. Germline CDR1 and CDR2: LGHNT and FRNRAP. V lost 1 base and J lost 0, with 6 bases in between. This CDR3 has 15 residues. DNA for the CDR3: TGTGCTAGTGGTTTGGACGCGGCGAACACCGGGGAGCTGTTTTTT. Residues: CASGLDAANTGELFF.